This is a list of T cell receptor beta chains from one sample in a study of T cell responses to AZD1222 COVID-19 vaccine. Sequencing was performed with immunoSEQ multiplex PCR; in TCRdb, only in-frame clones are kept and a portion is missing. Of 140,000 to 150,000 clones listed, 90% to 95% are singletons. Sequenced here: peripheral blood, sampled on day 0 of AZD1222 vaccination. The receptors stem from an adult in good health. Each CDR3 is given with its conserved first and last residue. The D gene is left open where the match is weak. Size tells how often a clone was seen (once, few, many) or the class of an expanded clone, and some rows leave it out.

CDR3,DNA,D,V,size,J
CASSLSLGPRSLNEKLFF,TGTGCCAGCAGTTTATCACTCGGGCCCCGAAGTCTTAATGAAAAACTGTTTTTT,.,TRBV27,.,TRBJ1-4
CASSARTGTQYF,TGTGCCAGCAGTGCCCGGACTGGGACCCAGTACTTC,.,TRBV2,.,TRBJ2-5
CASSLAPAGTHQPQHF,TGTGCCAGCAGCTTAGCCCCCGCAGGGACCCACCAGCCCCAGCATTTT,.,TRBV7-2,.,TRBJ1-5
CASSQESKGRYGYTF,TGTGCCAGCAGCCAAGAGTCGAAGGGACGCTATGGCTACACCTTC,.,TRBV4-2,.,TRBJ1-2
CAGSAPGTGSNEQFF,TGTGCCGGCAGCGCGCCCGGGACAGGGTCCAATGAGCAGTTCTTC,TRBD1,TRBV9,.,TRBJ2-1
CASSQQGNTEAFF,TGCGCCAGCAGCCAACAGGGGAACACTGAAGCTTTCTTT,.,TRBV5-1,.,TRBJ1-1
CASQTGGASSGYTF,TGTGCCAGTCAGACAGGGGGCGCATCCTCTGGCTACACCTTC,TRBD1,TRBV18,.,TRBJ1-2
CASSLDRASGNEQFF,TGTGCCAGCAGCTTAGATCGGGCTAGCGGTAATGAGCAGTTCTTC,TRBD2,TRBV11-2,.,TRBJ2-1
CASSQDWTGLSGYTF,TGTGCCAGCAGCCAAGATTGGACAGGGCTTAGTGGCTACACCTTC,TRBD1,TRBV4-2,.,TRBJ1-2
CASSLTSGYEQYF,TGTGCCAGCAGCCTGACTAGCGGCTACGAGCAGTACTTC,TRBD2,TRBV14,.,TRBJ2-7
CASSQERPGGVNEKLFF,TGCGCCAGCAGCCAAGAACGCCCAGGAGGGGTTAATGAAAAACTGTTTTTT,.,TRBV4-3,.,TRBJ1-4
CARYSRLWHNEQFF,TGTGCCAGATACTCTAGATTGTGGCACAATGAGCAGTTCTTC,.,TRBV7-5,.,TRBJ2-1
CASSKPFSQGYITDTQYF,TGTGCCAGCAGTAAACCCTTCTCCCAGGGTTATATCACAGATACGCAGTATTTT,.,TRBV6-2/TRBV6-3,.,TRBJ2-3
CASSPVWGETQYF,TGCGCCAGCAGCCCCGTATGGGGGGAGACCCAGTACTTC,.,TRBV4-1,.,TRBJ2-5
CARRGSSREKLFF,TGCGCCAGAAGGGGGAGCAGCAGGGAAAAACTGTTTTTT,.,TRBV10-1,.,TRBJ1-4
CASSQFSGRGTGELFF,TGCGCCAGCAGCCAATTTAGCGGGAGAGGTACCGGGGAGCTGTTTTTT,TRBD2,TRBV5-1,.,TRBJ2-2
CSVSRGPEAFF,TGCAGCGTCTCACGGGGGCCTGAAGCTTTCTTT,.,TRBV29-1,.,TRBJ1-1
CASSRDSYEQYF,TGTGCCAGCAGTAGGGACAGCTACGAGCAGTACTTC,TRBD1,TRBV12-3/TRBV12-4,.,TRBJ2-7
CASSIGTGSNSPLHF,TGTGCCAGTAGTATTGGGACGGGATCAAATTCACCCCTCCACTTT,.,TRBV19,.,TRBJ1-6
CASSIGVSSPLHF,TGTGCCAGTAGTATAGGGGTTAGTTCACCCCTCCACTTT,.,TRBV19,.,TRBJ1-6
CASSFGTSGDEQYF,TGCGCCAGCAGCTTCGGGACTAGCGGGGACGAGCAGTACTTC,TRBD2,TRBV5-1,.,TRBJ2-7
CASKGSGSPEEFF,TGTGCCAGTAAGGGTAGCGGGAGCCCGGAGGAGTTCTTC,TRBD2,TRBV19,.,TRBJ2-1
CASSQDPSNYGYTF,TGCGCCAGCAGCCAAGATCCCAGTAACTATGGCTACACCTTC,.,TRBV4-3,.,TRBJ1-2
CASSRVAGSNSQPQHF,TGTGCCAGTAGTCGGGTGGCAGGAAGTAATAGTCAGCCCCAGCATTTT,.,TRBV19,once,TRBJ1-5
CASSQGTAREKLFF,TGTGCCAGCAGTCAAGGGACGGCCCGCGAAAAACTGTTTTTT,.,TRBV6-6,.,TRBJ1-4
CASSEIAGYTGELFF,TGCGCCAGCAGTGAGATAGCGGGATACACCGGGGAGCTGTTTTTT,TRBD2,TRBV10-2,.,TRBJ2-2
CSVERGLGGEQFF,TGCAGCGTTGAGCGGGGGCTTGGAGGTGAGCAGTTCTTC,.,TRBV29-1,.,TRBJ2-1
CAARYSLTNEKLFF,TGTGCCGCCCGCTACAGCTTGACTAATGAAAAACTGTTTTTT,.,TRBV28,.,TRBJ1-4
CASSLRDRGIYGYTF,TGTGCCAGCAGTTTGAGGGACAGGGGTATCTATGGCTACACCTTC,TRBD1,TRBV27,.,TRBJ1-2
CASSLRLAGGQYEQYF,TGTGCCAGCAGCTTAAGATTAGCGGGGGGGCAATACGAGCAGTACTTC,TRBD2,TRBV13,.,TRBJ2-7
CASSPDRGFGTDTQYF,TGTGCCAGCAGCCCGGACAGGGGTTTCGGCACAGATACGCAGTATTTT,TRBD1,TRBV7-2,.,TRBJ2-3
CATLLRQGPQETQYF,TGTGCCACCCTACTGCGGCAGGGGCCCCAAGAGACCCAGTACTTC,.,TRBV7-9,.,TRBJ2-5
CASSYSSPISGELFF,TGTGCCAGCAGTTACTCGAGTCCCATCTCCGGGGAGCTGTTTTTT,.,TRBV6-5,.,TRBJ2-2
CASSFIGRGLDGYTF,TGCGCCAGCAGCTTTATAGGCAGGGGGCTCGATGGCTACACCTTC,TRBD1,TRBV4-3,.,TRBJ1-2
CASSSPGQGADTQYF,TGTGCCAGTAGTTCACCGGGACAGGGGGCAGATACGCAGTATTTT,TRBD1,TRBV19,.,TRBJ2-3
CASSFDPVFPGELFF,TGTGCCAGCAGCTTCGACCCCGTTTTTCCCGGGGAGCTGTTTTTT,.,TRBV7-9,.,TRBJ2-2
CAIKDHGEGEQFF,TGTGCCATCAAGGATCACGGGGAGGGGGAGCAGTTCTTC,TRBD2,TRBV10-3,.,TRBJ2-1
CASSSRDSPTF,TGTGCCAGCAGTAGCCGGGACTCCCCCACCTTC,.,TRBV28,.,TRBJ1-2
CASSPHRGSDEQYF,TGTGCCAGCAGTCCCCACAGGGGATCGGACGAGCAGTACTTC,TRBD1,TRBV28,.,TRBJ2-7
CASSASLDSEQYF,TGTGCCAGCAGCGCTTCCCTTGATAGCGAGCAGTACTTC,.,TRBV7-3,.,TRBJ2-7
CATSRDSQVNEKLFF,TGTGCCACCAGCAGAGATTCACAGGTCAATGAAAAACTGTTTTTT,.,TRBV15,.,TRBJ1-4
CAPSREGGEAFF,TGTGCTCCCAGCAGGGAAGGGGGAGAAGCTTTCTTT,.,TRBV7-9,.,TRBJ1-1
CASSYLSVFGQGGSGANVLTF,TGTGCCAGCAGTTATCTCAGTGTTTTTGGACAGGGGGGGTCTGGGGCCAACGTCCTGACTTTC,TRBD1,TRBV6-2/TRBV6-3,.,TRBJ2-6
CASSPIQGRNTEAFF,TGTGCCAGCAGTCCCATACAGGGTAGGAACACTGAAGCTTTCTTT,.,TRBV27,.,TRBJ1-1
CASSLLAGETQYF,TGTGCCAGTAGTTTACTAGCAGGGGAGACCCAGTACTTC,.,TRBV19,.,TRBJ2-5
CASSPPPGTPDFGSQYF,TGTGCCAGCAGCCCCCCTCCCGGGACACCCGATTTCGGGTCGCAGTATTTT,.,TRBV7-6,once,TRBJ2-3
CASGTSHGYTF,TGTGCCAGCGGGACCTCTCATGGCTACACCTTC,.,TRBV12-3/TRBV12-4,.,TRBJ1-2
CATSRRTRGTDTQYF,TGTGCCACCAGCAGACGGACGCGCGGGACAGATACGCAGTATTTT,.,TRBV15,.,TRBJ2-3
CASSRRAANTEAFF,TGTGCCAGCAGCCGGCGGGCAGCTAACACTGAAGCTTTCTTT,.,TRBV7-9,.,TRBJ1-1
CASSEDPAMGTEAFF,TGTGCCAGCAGTGAAGACCCAGCCATGGGCACTGAAGCTTTCTTT,.,TRBV2,.,TRBJ1-1
CASSSGGGTVYQPQHF,TGTGCCAGCAGCTCGGGGGGTGGGACAGTTTATCAGCCCCAGCATTTT,TRBD1,TRBV5-6,.,TRBJ1-5
CASGSWTGELFF,TGTGCCAGCGGGAGTTGGACCGGGGAGCTGTTTTTT,.,TRBV6-5,.,TRBJ2-2
CASSHDWGSPSTKNIQYF,TGTGCCAGCAGCCATGACTGGGGCTCGCCCTCAACCAAAAACATTCAGTACTTC,.,TRBV4-2,.,TRBJ2-4
CASMVWGGAGYSNQPQHF,TGTGCCAGTATGGTGTGGGGGGGCGCGGGGTATAGCAATCAGCCCCAGCATTTT,.,TRBV19,.,TRBJ1-5